A few counts support the clone carrying this TCR beta chain. Its antigen remains unidentified. This entry comes from a study of radiotherapy plus CTLA-4 blockade in lung cancer. Study background: Objective response was observed in about 19% of patients, and disease control in approximately 30%. Whole-study findings and limits: Some TCR clones had been derived from tumors. These clones expanded in peripheral blood after radiotherapy plus ipilimumab. Per reports, early blood T cell clone dynamics, plus interferon-beta, forecast response most strongly.

Clones were read by immunoSEQ multiplex PCR, and TCRdb kept only the in-frame ones, dropping some. The data contain 43,000 or so clones, over 55% of them singletons. V lost 4 bases to trimming and J lost 1 base, with 10 bases between them. The CDR3 has 13 residues. Germline V gives CDR1 SQVTM, CDR2 ANQGSEA. This chain uses TRBV29-1 with TRBJ1-2, with D maybe TRBD1 (6 bases). The sequenced sample was peripheral blood, obtained from a patient treated with radiotherapy plus ipilimumab. This receptor was identified in a human donor with non-small cell lung cancer who had a partial response to radiotherapy plus ipilimumab. CDR3 amino acids: CSVGGGGNYGYTF. The CDR3 nucleotides are TGCAGCGTTGGAGGGGGGGGTAACTATGGCTACACCTTC.